This entry is about one T cell receptor beta chain. Its antigen is currently unknown. Germline CDR1 and CDR2: MNHNS and SASEGT. The ends were cut back, 0 bases at V and 8 bases at J, with 4 bases in the middle. The CDR3 sequence is 11 residues long. The data are from a study of somatic mutations in cytotoxic T cells in rheumatoid arthritis. Across the whole study: There were some V beta antibody-stained T-cell populations flow-sorted at nearly 100% purity, and these included V beta1+ cells sequenced for TCRB. Whole-study results and caveats: There was no significant difference in CD8+ T-cell clonality between rheumatoid arthritis patients and age-matched healthy controls. The largest CD8+ clone made up over 20% of CD8+ cells in about an eighth of the roughly 60 patients.

Data came from immunoSEQ multiplex PCR; TCRdb stores just in-frame clones and leaves some out. Of some 25,000 clones listed, around 76% are singletons. The sequence came from a man aged 45-65 years in good health. V is TRBV6-1 and J is TRBJ1-1; D unresolved. The sequencing input was CD8+ T cells sorted from blood. The CDR3 bases are TGTGCCAGCAGTGAAGCTCAAGAAGCTTTCTTT. Amino acids: CASSEAQEAFF.